One sample yielded the 29 T cell receptor beta chains listed below, sequenced in a study of control samples from healthy donors and cancer patients. The assay was immunoSEQ multiplex PCR, and TCRdb's table has in-frame clones only and misses some. The table lists 100,000 to 150,000 clones, roughly 90% of them singletons. Sequenced sample: blood. The source of these receptors is a woman in her forties or fifties in good health.

The rearrangement links TRBV11-2 to TRBJ2-1; the match to TRBD2 covers 8 bases. V gave up 2 bases and J gave up 3 bases; unmatched junction bases: 9. Germline CDR1 reads SGHAT; CDR2 reads FQNNGV. CDR3 length equals 17 residues. The CDR3 region has the DNA TGTGCCAGCAGCTTATTTTCGGCGGGAGGTAACTACAATGAGCAGTTCTTC. It codes for CASSLFSAGGNYNEQFF.

The table lists this clone with a count of one. The chain's CDR3 is CASSSRQNTEAFF. CDR3 DNA: TGTGCCAGCAGTTCTCGACAGAACACTGAAGCTTTCTTT. V and J are TRBV6-6 and TRBJ1-1; no definite D call. Germline lookup yields CDR1 MNHNY and CDR2 SVGAGI (reference sequence). This CDR3 region has 13 residues. V lost 4 bases to trimming and J lost 1 base, with 7 bases between them.

The chain uses TRBV28 and TRBJ1-2; 7 bases are a match to TRBD1. J gave up 9 bases and V 4 bases, and 8 bases lay outside the gene matches. Germline CDR1 is MDHEN and CDR2 is SYDVKM. The CDR3 length is 13 residues. The CDR3 sequence is CASSSRQGISYTF. As DNA, the CDR3 is TGTGCCAGCAGTTCCCGACAGGGAATCAGCTACACCTTC.

This rearrangement joins TRBV6-1 to TRBJ2-7, with 8 positions matching TRBD2. The CDR3 runs 18 residues. From germline, CDR1 is MNHNS and CDR2 SASEGT. V lost 0 bases to trimming and J lost 2 bases; unmatched junction nucleotides: 12. CDR3 loop: CASSEAVSGVVSTYEQYF. For the CDR3, the DNA is TGTGCCAGCAGTGAAGCGGTTAGCGGGGTTGTTTCCACCTACGAGCAGTACTTC.

V usage is TRBV19 and J usage is TRBJ2-1; the D gene is possibly TRBD1 (6 bases). Germline V CDR1 and CDR2: LNHDA, SQIVND (reference sequence). The V end was cut by 9 bases, the J end by 9 bases, with 36 bases between. CDR3 length: 19 residues. CDR3: CASPHWGTLKRVGCGEQFF. CDR3 DNA sequence: TGTGCCAGCCCACATTGGGGGACATTGAAGAGAGTTGGGTGTGGTGAGCAGTTCTTC.

Only one count was recorded for this clone. The CDR3 coding sequence is TGTGCCAGCAGCTTCGGAGGGGCTAGCGGTCGCAATGAGCAGTTCTTC. It yields the protein CASSFGGASGRNEQFF. The chain employs TRBV11-2 and TRBJ2-1; 7 positions agree with TRBD2. The CDR3 runs to 16 residues. V lost 3 bases and J lost 6; bases outside the gene matches: 11. CDR1 is SGHAT, CDR2 FQNNGV, per germline.

The chain combines TRBV14 with TRBJ2-5; D might be TRBD2 (7 bases). With 0 bases removed from V and 5 bases from J, the gap between germline ends came to 16 bases. This CDR3 is 16 amino acids long. The germline V gene encodes CDR1 SGHDN and CDR2 FVKESK. In DNA form, the CDR3 reads TGTGCCAGCAGCCAAGATGTCACGGGGGGCCGGGAGACCCAGTACTTC. It specifies CASSQDVTGGRETQYF. Together with reference TRBV14 and TRBJ2-5, the CDR3 gives the full variable domain: EAGVTQFPSHSVIEKGQTVTLRCDPISGHDNLYWYRRVMGKEIKFLLHFVKESKQDESGMPNNRFLAERTGGTYSTLKVQPAELEDSGVYFCASSQDVTGGRETQYFGPGTRLLVL.

The chain carries TRBV6-6 and TRBJ1-2; D remains ambiguous. The CDR3 spans 13 residues. The germline V gene has CDR1 MNHNY and CDR2 SVGAGI (reference sequence). Trimming pared 5 bases from V and 3 bases from J, leaving 10 bases between. DNA for the CDR3: TGTGCCAGCAGTCCCTCCCGGGACTATGGCTACACCTTC. Residues: CASSPSRDYGYTF.

The chain couples TRBV5-1 to TRBJ2-1; unclear D gene. The germline V and J ends were trimmed by 0 bases and 0 bases, with 10 bases remaining between them. The CDR3 loop spans 16 amino acids. Germline V gene data show CDR1 as SGHRS and CDR2 as YFSETQ. CDR3 bases: TGCGCCAGCAGCTTGGCTTATGAGGCCTCCTACAATGAGCAGTTCTTC. It specifies CASSLAYEASYNEQFF.

This rearrangement joins TRBV18 to TRBJ1-1; a weak D match, TRBD1 (5 bases). Germline V gene sequence: CDR1 KGHSH, CDR2 LQKENI. CDR3 length: 15 residues. V was shortened by 5 bases and J by 4 bases, with 17 bases between the two germline ends. The DNA of the CDR3 is TGTGCCAGCTCATCCATAGCAGGGACGCTCACTGAAGCTTTCTTT. As protein: CASSSIAGTLTEAFF.

The chain uses TRBV7-9 and TRBJ1-1, with D tentatively TRBD1 (5 bases). Trimming stripped 4 bases from V and 1 base from J, with 13 bases between. CDR3 size: 15 residues. Germline V gene lookup returns CDR1 SEHNR and CDR2 FQNEAQ (reference sequence). The CDR3 loop is CASSSQLGRNTEAFF. The CDR3 coding sequence is TGTGCCAGCAGCTCCCAGCTGGGACGGAACACTGAAGCTTTCTTT.

The rearrangement links TRBV25-1 to TRBJ1-5; TRBD1 is a possible D gene (5 bases). V lost 5 bases, J lost 6 bases, and 14 bases lay in between. The CDR3 sequence is 14 residues long. Germline V gene lookup returns CDR1 MGHDK and CDR2 SYGVNS. This CDR3 reads CASSLGGAGQPQHF. The CDR3 bases are TGTGCCAGCAGTCTGGGAGGGGCAGGTCAGCCCCAGCATTTT.

Written as DNA, the CDR3 is TGTGCCAGTAGCCCGGGGGCGAACACTGAAGCTTTCTTT. It specifies CASSPGANTEAFF. The chain recombines TRBV19 with TRBJ1-1; a weak D match, TRBD1 (6 bases). Germline CDR1 is LNHDA and CDR2 is SQIVND (reference sequence). CDR3 length: 13 residues. The germline V and J ends were trimmed by 6 bases and 1 base, with 9 bases remaining between them.

This chain connects TRBV19 to TRBJ1-5, with 7 bases lining up with TRBD1. The CDR3 length is 13 residues. The V gene end was trimmed by 8 bases and the J gene end by 7 bases; junction bases not matched to a gene: 8. From germline, CDR1 is LNHDA and CDR2 SQIVND (reference sequence). Here the CDR3 DNA reads TGTGCCAGTCAAAGGACAGGCTACCAGCCCCAGCATTTT. Amino acid sequence: CASQRTGYQPQHF.

This chain's CDR3 is CASTHGGGPQHGYTF. CDR3 nucleotides: TGTGCCAGCACCCATGGGGGGGGGCCTCAACATGGCTACACCTTC. This chain uses TRBV7-8 with TRBJ1-2, with TRBD1 as a possible D gene (6 bases). The V end was cut by 7 bases, the J end by 6 bases, with 21 bases between. Per the germline V gene, CDR1 is SGHVS and CDR2 is FQNEAQ. The CDR3 runs 15 residues.

This clone was counted only a few times. The genes are TRBV19 and TRBJ1-5, with TRBD1 identical over 9 bases. The CDR3 is made up of 16 amino acids. Germline V gene lookup returns CDR1 LNHDA and CDR2 SQIVND (reference sequence). The ends lost 3 bases at V and 4 bases at J; junction bases unmatched: 7. This chain's CDR3 is CASSIFLGQGNQPQHF. In DNA form, the CDR3 reads TGTGCCAGTAGTATCTTTTTGGGACAGGGAAATCAGCCCCAGCATTTT.

This rearrangement joins TRBV3-1 (or the pseudogene TRBV3-2) to TRBJ2-7; D gene unclear. Germline V gives CDR1 LGHDT, CDR2 YNNKEL (reference sequence). The CDR3 sequence is 12 residues long. Trimming removed 2 bases from V and 2 bases from J, with 4 bases in between. The CDR3: CASSQLTYEQYF. CDR3 in DNA: TGTGCCAGCAGCCAACTGACCTACGAGCAGTACTTC.

The chain couples TRBV7-9 to TRBJ2-3, with TRBD1 matching over 7 bases. The CDR3 runs to 16 residues. Trimming took 5 bases from V and 2 from J; bases not matched to a gene: 10. CDR1 SEHNR and CDR2 FQNEAQ come from the germline V gene (reference sequence). This CDR3 reads CASSPYGTADTDTQYF. The CDR3, as DNA: TGTGCCAGCAGCCCCTACGGGACAGCAGACACAGATACGCAGTATTTT.

The chain is built from TRBV27 and TRBJ2-5; 10 nucleotides align to TRBD2. Germline lookup yields CDR1 MNHEY and CDR2 SMNVEV (reference sequence). V shed 4 bases and J 5 bases; nucleotides not matched to a gene: 4. The CDR3 contains 14 residues. DNA of the CDR3: TGTGCCAGCAGTTCTAGCGGGAGAGGGGAGACCCAGTACTTC. Protein sequence: CASSSSGRGETQYF.

This chain connects TRBV15 to TRBJ2-1; D gene uncertain. Trimming removed 0 bases at V and 6 bases at J, with 9 bases between. The germline V gene has CDR1 LNHNV and CDR2 YYDKDF (reference sequence). The CDR3 loop spans 14 amino acids. The CDR3 DNA reads as TGTGCCACCAGCAGAGATGGTAGTTTCAATGAGCAGTTCTTC. Residues: CATSRDGSFNEQFF.

The chain carries TRBV28 and TRBJ2-2, with D perhaps matching TRBD1 or TRBD2 (5 bases each). CDR1 and CDR2 from the germline V gene are MDHEN and SYDVKM. The CDR3 has 17 residues. Between the trimmed V and J ends, which lost 2 bases and 5 bases, there was a span of 18 bases. The CDR3 DNA follows: TGTGCCAGCAGTTTAATGTCGGGGACGGCCCGAACCGGGGAGCTGTTTTTT. Translation gives CASSLMSGTARTGELFF. Full variable domain (missing parts from reference TRBV28 and TRBJ2-2): DVKVTQSSRYLVKRTGEKVFLECVQDMDHENMFWYRQDPGLGLRLIYFSYDVKMKEKGDIPEGYSVSREKKERFSLILESASTNQTSMYLCASSLMSGTARTGELFFGEGSRLTVL.

The V gene is TRBV25-1, the J gene TRBJ2-1; 11 bases fit TRBD1. The V and J ends lost 4 bases and 7 bases, in that order; junction bases with no gene match: 6. This CDR3 is built from 15 residues. Germline-derived CDR1 and CDR2 are MGHDK and SYGVNS. CDR3 protein: CASSAGTGGRNEQFF. In nucleotides, the CDR3 is TGTGCCAGCAGTGCCGGGACAGGGGGGCGAAATGAGCAGTTCTTC.

The chain links TRBV12-2 to TRBJ1-5. TRBV12-2 is recorded as a pseudogene. CDR3 length: 18 amino acids. Here the CDR3 reads CASRLAINHTPPRWPQHF. As DNA, the CDR3 is TGTGCAAGTCGCTTAGCGATAAATCATACTCCTCCGAGGTGGCCCCAGCATTTT.

The rearrangement joins TRBV28 to TRBJ1-2; unclear D gene. Germline V gene data show CDR1 as MDHEN and CDR2 as SYDVKM. Trimming took off 8 bases at V and 7 bases at J, with 23 bases between the two ends. This CDR3 has 15 amino acids. The CDR3 bases are TGTGCCAGCCGGCCAAGGTCAGGTCTAAACGGTGGCTACACCTTC. Its protein is CASRPRSGLNGGYTF.

The rearrangement uses TRBV29-1 and TRBJ2-5, with D perhaps TRBD1 (8 bases). The CDR3 totals 16 residues. CDR1 is SQVTM, CDR2 ANQGSEA, per germline. The DNA for the CDR3 is TGCAGGGGACAGGAGAAAACTAGCGCCGACCAAGAGACCCAGTACTTC. The encoded protein is CRGQEKTSADQETQYF.

This clone was seen just once. The V gene is TRBV3-1 (or the pseudogene TRBV3-2), the J gene TRBJ1-6; D call uncertain. Germline lookup yields CDR1 LGHDT and CDR2 YNNKEL (reference sequence). The V gene lost 0 bases and the J gene lost 0 bases, with 9 bases spanning the gap. The CDR3 sequence is 17 residues long. For the CDR3, the DNA is TGTGCCAGCAGCCAAGATGTGATCAGCTCCTATAATTCACCCCTCCACTTT. This gives the protein CASSQDVISSYNSPLHF.

The V call is TRBV27, the J call TRBJ1-3; TRBD1 agrees at 9 bases. Unmatched junction bases numbered 10, after V lost 8 bases and J lost 2 bases. Germline V gene sequence: CDR1 MNHEY, CDR2 SMNVEV (reference sequence). The CDR3 consists of 16 residues. The CDR3 nucleotides read TGTGCCAGCGGCAAGGACAGGGGAACTGCTGGAAACACCATATATTTT. Translation: CASGKDRGTAGNTIYF.

This clone was seen a single time. V usage is TRBV10-2 and J usage is TRBJ2-2; D is ambiguous. Trimming cost V 2 bases and J 6 bases, with 7 bases left between them. CDR3 length: 13 amino acids. CDR1 and CDR2 (germline): WSHSY, SAAADI. This chain's CDR3 is CASSEIDAGELFF. The CDR3 DNA reads TGCGCCAGCAGTGAGATCGACGCCGGGGAGCTGTTTTTT.

The rearrangement uses TRBV28 and TRBJ2-3; D possibly corresponds to TRBD1 (6 bases). The V gene's germline CDR1 is MDHEN and CDR2 SYDVKM. The CDR3 contains 16 residues. The germline V and J ends were trimmed by 8 bases and 0 bases, with 18 bases remaining between them. Here the CDR3 reads CASLPPGVASTDTQYF. The CDR3 DNA reads as TGTGCCAGCCTCCCCCCAGGGGTAGCTAGCACAGATACGCAGTATTTT.